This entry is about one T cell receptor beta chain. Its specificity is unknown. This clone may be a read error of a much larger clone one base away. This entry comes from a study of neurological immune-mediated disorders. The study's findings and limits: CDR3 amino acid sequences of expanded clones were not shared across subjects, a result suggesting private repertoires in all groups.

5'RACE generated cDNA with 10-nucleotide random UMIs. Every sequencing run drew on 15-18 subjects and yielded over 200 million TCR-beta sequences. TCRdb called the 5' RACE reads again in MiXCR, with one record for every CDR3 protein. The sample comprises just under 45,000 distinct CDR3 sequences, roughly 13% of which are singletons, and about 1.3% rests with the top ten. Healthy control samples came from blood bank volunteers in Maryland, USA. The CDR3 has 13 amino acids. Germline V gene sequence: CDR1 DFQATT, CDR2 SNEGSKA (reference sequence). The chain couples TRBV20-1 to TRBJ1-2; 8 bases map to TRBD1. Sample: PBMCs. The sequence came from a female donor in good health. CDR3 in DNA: TGCAGTGCCAGAGGACAGGGCCGTATGGGCTACACCTTC. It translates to CSARGQGRMGYTF.